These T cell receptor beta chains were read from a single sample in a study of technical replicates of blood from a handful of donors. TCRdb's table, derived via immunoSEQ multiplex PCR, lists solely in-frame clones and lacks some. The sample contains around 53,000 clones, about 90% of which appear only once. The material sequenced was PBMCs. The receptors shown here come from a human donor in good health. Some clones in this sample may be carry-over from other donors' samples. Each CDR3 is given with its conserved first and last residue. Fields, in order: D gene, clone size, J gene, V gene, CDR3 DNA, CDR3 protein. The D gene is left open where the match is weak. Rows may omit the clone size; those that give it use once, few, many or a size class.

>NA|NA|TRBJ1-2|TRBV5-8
TGTGCCAGCAGCTTGCTCGGGGGGCACTATAACTATGGCTACACCTTC
CASSLLGGHYNYGYTF
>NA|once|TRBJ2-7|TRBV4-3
TGCGCCAGCAGCCAAGATTATCTCTACGAGCAGTACTTC
CASSQDYLYEQYF
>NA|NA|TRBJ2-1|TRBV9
TGTGCCAGCAGCGTAGGACTAAACAATGAGCAGTTCTTC
CASSVGLNNEQFF
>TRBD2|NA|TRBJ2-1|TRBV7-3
TGTGCCAGCAGCTTAGGTGGCCTAGCGGGAGGTATAAGTGAGCAGTTCTTC
CASSLGGLAGGISEQFF
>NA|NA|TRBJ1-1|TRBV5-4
TGTGCCAGCAGCTTGGAGACCGGGTACACTGAAGCTTTCTTT
CASSLETGYTEAFF
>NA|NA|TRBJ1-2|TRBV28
TGTGCCAGCAGTTTGTATGGGGGGAATAACTATGGCTACACCTTC
CASSLYGGNNYGYTF
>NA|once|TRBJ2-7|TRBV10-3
TGTGCCATCAGTCCGAAAGGACACTTCTCCTACGAGCAGTACTTC
CAISPKGHFSYEQYF
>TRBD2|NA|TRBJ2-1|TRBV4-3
TGCGCCAGCAGCCAGCTTAGCGGGAGGGCCCGGTCCTACAATGAGCAGTTCTTC
CASSQLSGRARSYNEQFF
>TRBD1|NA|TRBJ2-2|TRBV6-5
TGTGCCAGCAGTACCGGGACAGGCTACGGGGAGCTGTTTTTT
CASSTGTGYGELFF
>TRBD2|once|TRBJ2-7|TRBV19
TGTGCCAGTAGTGTGGGACTAGCTTTGGGGGAGCAGTACTTC
CASSVGLALGEQYF
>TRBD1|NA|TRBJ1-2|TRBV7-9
TGTGCCAGCAGCTCCCAGGGGGCCGGCTATGGCTACACCTTC
CASSSQGAGYGYTF
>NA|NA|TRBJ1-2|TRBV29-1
TGCAGCGTTGAAGAGGGAGGGTATGGCTACACCTTC
CSVEEGGYGYTF
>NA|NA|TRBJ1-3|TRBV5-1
TGCGCCAGCAGCTTGGAGGGGCTCTCTGGAAACACCATATATTTT
CASSLEGLSGNTIYF
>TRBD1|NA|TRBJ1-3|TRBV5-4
TGTGCCAGCAGCTTGAGATGGACAGGGACGGCTGGAAACACCATATATTTT
CASSLRWTGTAGNTIYF
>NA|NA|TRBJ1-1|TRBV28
TGTGCCAGCCGGGGGTACCAAGCTGAAGCTTTCTTT
CASRGYQAEAFF
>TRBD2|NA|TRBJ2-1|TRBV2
TGTGCCAGCAGTGCCGGGCTAGCGGGGGGGTCGTACAATGAGCAGTTCTTC
CASSAGLAGGSYNEQFF
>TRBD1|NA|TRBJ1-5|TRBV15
TGTGCCACCAGCAGAGATAGACAGGGGGGTCAGCCCCAGCATTTT
CATSRDRQGGQPQHF
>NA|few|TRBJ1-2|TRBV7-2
TGTGCCAGCAGTTTAGACAGTGGCTACACCTTC
CASSLDSGYTF
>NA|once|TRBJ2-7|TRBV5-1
TGCGCCAGCAGCCTTGGTCAGGCGATAACCTACGAGCAGTACTTC
CASSLGQAITYEQYF
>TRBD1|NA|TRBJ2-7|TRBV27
TGTGCCAGCAGTTTAGACAGGGACACATCCTACGAGCAGTACTTC
CASSLDRDTSYEQYF
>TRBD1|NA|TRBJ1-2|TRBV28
TGTGCCAGCAGTGCATCCGGGACAGGGGGGGGTATGAGGTATGGCTACACCTTC
CASSASGTGGGMRYGYTF
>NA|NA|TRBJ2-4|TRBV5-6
TGTGCCAGCACCCCCCCCGGGGGGCTGGGGGACATTCAGTACTTC
CASTPPGGLGDIQYF